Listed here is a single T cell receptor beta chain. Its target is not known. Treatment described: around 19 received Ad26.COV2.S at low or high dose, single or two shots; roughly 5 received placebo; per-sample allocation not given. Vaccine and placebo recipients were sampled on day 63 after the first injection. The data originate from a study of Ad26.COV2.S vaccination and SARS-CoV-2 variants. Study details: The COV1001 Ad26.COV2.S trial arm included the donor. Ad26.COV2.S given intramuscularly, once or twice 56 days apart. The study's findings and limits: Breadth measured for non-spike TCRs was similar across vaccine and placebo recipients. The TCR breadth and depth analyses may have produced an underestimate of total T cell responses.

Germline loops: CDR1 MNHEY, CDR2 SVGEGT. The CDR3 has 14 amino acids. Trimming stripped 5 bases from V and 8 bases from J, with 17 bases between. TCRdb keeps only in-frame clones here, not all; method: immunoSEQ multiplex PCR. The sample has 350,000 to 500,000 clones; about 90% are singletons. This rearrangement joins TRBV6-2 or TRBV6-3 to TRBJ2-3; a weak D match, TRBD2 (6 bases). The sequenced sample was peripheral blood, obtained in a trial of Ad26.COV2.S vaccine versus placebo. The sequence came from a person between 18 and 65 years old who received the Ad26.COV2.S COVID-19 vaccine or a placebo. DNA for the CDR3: TGTGCCAGCAGTCATCGGACTTCCGGGAGTACGCAGTATTTT. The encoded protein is CASSHRTSGSTQYF.